The source of this T cell receptor beta chain is a study of T-cell memory formation after mild COVID-19. In this sample, this clonotype turned up a few times. Its antigen is not identified. The CDR3 is 13 residues long. Trimming stripped 2 bases from V and 7 bases from J, with 9 bases between. Germline V gene lookup returns CDR1 KGHDR and CDR2 SFDVKD. Overall study findings and caveats: Clones which contracted sat mainly in CM and EM if CD4+, and in EMRA if CD8+. A second wave expanding day 15 to 37 was CD4+-biased; contracting clones were balanced. Cross-reactive memory seemingly joined, as some responding clones were found in pre-infection memory.

Constant-segment-primed 5'RACE gave TCR alpha and TCR beta cDNA libraries with sample barcodes and UMIs. TCRdb passed the 5' RACE reads through MiXCR, listing each CDR3 protein once. The sample lists hundreds of thousands of distinct CDR3 sequences, roughly 21% occurring once. This receptor was identified in an adult woman who had mild COVID-19 (a few samples of this study predate the infection). Cell type and time point are not known. The chain employs TRBV24-1 and TRBJ2-3; D gene uncertain. Sequenced material: PBMCs or a T cell subset sorted from them (not recorded which). CDR3 residues: CATSDSAPHTQYF. DNA of the CDR3: TGTGCCACCAGTGATTCCGCCCCTCATACGCAGTATTTT.